This T cell receptor beta chain came from a study of response to subunit inactivated influenza vaccine. Study-wide points: With each seasonal influenza vaccination, the authors suggested, few new T cells are recruited.

The CDR3 contains 12 residues. In germline, CDR1 is SQVTM, CDR2 ANQGSEA. V shed 4 bases and J shed 3 bases, with 8 bases lying between them. As to this clonotype: What it binds is unknown.

TCRdb reprocessed the RT-PCR reads via MiXCR and lists one record per CDR3 protein. The data hold under 800,000 distinct CDR3 sequences, with 11% to 15% observed a single time. The chain is built from TRBV29-1 and TRBJ2-3; D is possibly TRBD1 (5 bases). The sequence came from a man aged 50 to 59 who received an inactivated influenza vaccine. Source: PBMCs from blood, taken approximately 15 days before vaccination. CDR3 nucleotides: TGCAGCGTTGGTAGGGGAACAGATACGCAGTATTTT. It is translated as CSVGRGTDTQYF.